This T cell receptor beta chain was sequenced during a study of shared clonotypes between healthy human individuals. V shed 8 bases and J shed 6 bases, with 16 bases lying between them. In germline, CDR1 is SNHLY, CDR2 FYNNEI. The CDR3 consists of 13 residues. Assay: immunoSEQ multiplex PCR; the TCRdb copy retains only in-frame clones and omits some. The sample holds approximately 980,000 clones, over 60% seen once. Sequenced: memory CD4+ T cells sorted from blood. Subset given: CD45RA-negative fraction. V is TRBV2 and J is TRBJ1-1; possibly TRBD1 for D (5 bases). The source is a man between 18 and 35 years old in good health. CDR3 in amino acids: CASRIGGISEAFF. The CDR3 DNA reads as TGTGCCAGCCGGATCGGGGGGATCTCTGAAGCTTTCTTT.